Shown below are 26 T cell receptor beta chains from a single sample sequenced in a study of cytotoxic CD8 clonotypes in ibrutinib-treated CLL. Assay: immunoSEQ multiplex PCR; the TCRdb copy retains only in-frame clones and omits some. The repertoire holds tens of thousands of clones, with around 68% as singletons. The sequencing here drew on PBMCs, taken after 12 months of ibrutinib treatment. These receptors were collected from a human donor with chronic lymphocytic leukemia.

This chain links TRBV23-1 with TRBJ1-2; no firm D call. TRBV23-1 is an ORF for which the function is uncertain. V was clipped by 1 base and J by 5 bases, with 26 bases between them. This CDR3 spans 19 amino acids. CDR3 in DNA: TGCGCCAGCAGTCAATATCTGGAGGGCGGATCCGCACGTGAATATGGCTACACCTTC. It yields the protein CASSQYLEGGSAREYGYTF.

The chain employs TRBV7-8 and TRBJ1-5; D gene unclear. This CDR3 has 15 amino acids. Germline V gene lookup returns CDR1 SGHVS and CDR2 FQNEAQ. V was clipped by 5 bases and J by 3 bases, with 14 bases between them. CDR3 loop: CASSPSEQDNQPQHF. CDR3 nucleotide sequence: TGTGCCAGCAGCCCTTCGGAGCAGGACAATCAGCCCCAGCATTTT.

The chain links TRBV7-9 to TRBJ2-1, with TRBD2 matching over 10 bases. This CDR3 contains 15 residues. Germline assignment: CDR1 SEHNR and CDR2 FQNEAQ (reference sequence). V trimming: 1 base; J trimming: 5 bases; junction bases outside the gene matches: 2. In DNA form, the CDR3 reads TGTGCCAGCAGCTTAGTCACTAGCGGGAACAATGAGCAGTTCTTC. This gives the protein CASSLVTSGNNEQFF.

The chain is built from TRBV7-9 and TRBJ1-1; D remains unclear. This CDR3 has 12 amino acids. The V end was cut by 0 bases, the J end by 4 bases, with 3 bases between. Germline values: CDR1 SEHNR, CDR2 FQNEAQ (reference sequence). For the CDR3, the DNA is TGTGCCAGCAGCTTAGCGACCACTGAAGCTTTCTTT. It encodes CASSLATTEAFF.

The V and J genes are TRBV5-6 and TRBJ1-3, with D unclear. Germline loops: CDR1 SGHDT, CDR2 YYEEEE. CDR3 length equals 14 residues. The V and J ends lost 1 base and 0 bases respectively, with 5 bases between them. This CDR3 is CASSLFSSGNTIYF. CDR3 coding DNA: TGTGCCAGCAGCTTGTTCAGCTCTGGAAACACCATATATTTT.

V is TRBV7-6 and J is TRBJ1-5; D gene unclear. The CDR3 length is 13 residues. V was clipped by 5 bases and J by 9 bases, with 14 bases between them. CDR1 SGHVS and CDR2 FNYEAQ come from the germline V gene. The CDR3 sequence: CASSPEPQRPQHF. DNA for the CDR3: TGTGCCAGCAGCCCGGAACCGCAGCGGCCCCAGCATTTT.

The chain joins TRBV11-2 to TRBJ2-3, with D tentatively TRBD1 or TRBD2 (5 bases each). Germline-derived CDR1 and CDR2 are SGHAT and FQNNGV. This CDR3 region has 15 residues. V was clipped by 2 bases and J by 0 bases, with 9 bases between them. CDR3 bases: TGTGCCAGCAGCTTATTTGGGGGAAGCACAGATACGCAGTATTTT. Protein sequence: CASSLFGGSTDTQYF.

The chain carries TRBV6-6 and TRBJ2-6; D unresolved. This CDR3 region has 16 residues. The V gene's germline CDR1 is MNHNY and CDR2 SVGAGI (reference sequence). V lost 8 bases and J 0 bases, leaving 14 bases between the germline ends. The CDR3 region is CASLAALSSGANVLTF. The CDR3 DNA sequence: TGTGCCAGCTTGGCAGCCCTGAGCTCTGGGGCCAACGTCCTGACTTTC.

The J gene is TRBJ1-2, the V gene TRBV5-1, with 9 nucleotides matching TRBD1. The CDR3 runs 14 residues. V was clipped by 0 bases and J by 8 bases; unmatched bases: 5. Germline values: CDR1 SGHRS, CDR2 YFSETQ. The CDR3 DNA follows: TGCGCCAGCAGCTTGGAGGGGACAGGGACAGGCTACACCTTC. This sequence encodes CASSLEGTGTGYTF.

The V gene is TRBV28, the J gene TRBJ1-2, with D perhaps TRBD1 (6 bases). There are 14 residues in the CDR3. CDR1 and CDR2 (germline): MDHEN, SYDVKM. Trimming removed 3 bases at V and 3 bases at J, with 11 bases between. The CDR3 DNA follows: TGTGCCAGCAGTTTGAGGGGGGAGTACTATGGCTACACCTTC. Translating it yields CASSLRGEYYGYTF.

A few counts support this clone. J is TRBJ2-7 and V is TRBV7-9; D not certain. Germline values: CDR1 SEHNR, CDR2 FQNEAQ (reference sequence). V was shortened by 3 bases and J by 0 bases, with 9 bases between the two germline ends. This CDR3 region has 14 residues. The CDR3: CASSFSVDSYEQYF. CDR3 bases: TGTGCCAGCAGCTTCTCTGTAGACTCCTACGAGCAGTACTTC.

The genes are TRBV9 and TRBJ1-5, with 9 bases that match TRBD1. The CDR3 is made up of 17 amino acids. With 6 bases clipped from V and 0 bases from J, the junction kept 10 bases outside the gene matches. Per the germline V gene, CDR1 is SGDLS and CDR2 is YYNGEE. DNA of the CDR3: TGTGCCAGCAACCTAAGTGGGGACAGGGATAGCAATCAGCCCCAGCATTTT. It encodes CASNLSGDRDSNQPQHF. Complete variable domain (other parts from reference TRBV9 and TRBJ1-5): DSGVTQTPKHLITATGQRVTLRCSPRSGDLSVYWYQQSLDQGLQFLIQYYNGEERAKGNILERFSAQQFPDLHSELNLSSLELGDSALYFCASNLSGDRDSNQPQHFGDGTRLSIL.

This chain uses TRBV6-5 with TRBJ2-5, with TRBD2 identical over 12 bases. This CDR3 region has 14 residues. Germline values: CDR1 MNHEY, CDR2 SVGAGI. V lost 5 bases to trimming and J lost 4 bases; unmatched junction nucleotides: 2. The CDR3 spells CASSLGLAGETQYF. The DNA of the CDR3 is TGTGCCAGCAGTCTGGGACTAGCGGGAGAGACCCAGTACTTC.

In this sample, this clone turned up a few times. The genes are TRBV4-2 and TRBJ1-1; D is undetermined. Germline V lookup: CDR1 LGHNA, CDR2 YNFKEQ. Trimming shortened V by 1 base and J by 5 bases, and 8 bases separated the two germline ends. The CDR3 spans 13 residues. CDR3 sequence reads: CASSQVKKTEAFF. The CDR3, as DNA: TGTGCCAGCAGCCAAGTCAAAAAGACTGAAGCTTTCTTT.

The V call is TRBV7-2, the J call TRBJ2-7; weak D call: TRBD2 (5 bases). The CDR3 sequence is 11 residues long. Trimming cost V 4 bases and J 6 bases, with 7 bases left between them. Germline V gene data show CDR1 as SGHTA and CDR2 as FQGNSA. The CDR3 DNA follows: TGTGCCAGCAGCTCCGGGATCGAGCAGTACTTC. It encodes CASSSGIEQYF.

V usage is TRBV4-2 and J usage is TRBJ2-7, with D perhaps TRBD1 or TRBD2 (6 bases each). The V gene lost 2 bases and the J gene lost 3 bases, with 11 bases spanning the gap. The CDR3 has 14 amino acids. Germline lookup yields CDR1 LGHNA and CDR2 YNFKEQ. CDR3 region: CASSQSGGGYEQYF. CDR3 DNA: TGTGCCAGCAGCCAATCCGGGGGCGGCTACGAGCAGTACTTC.

The CDR3 protein is CASSPMPGDTYNEQFF. The CDR3 DNA is TGTGCCAGCAGCCCGATGCCGGGGGACACCTACAATGAGCAGTTCTTC. The rearrangement joins TRBV7-3 to TRBJ2-1, with D perhaps being TRBD1 or TRBD2 (6 bases each). This CDR3 spans 16 amino acids. CDR1 is SGHTA, CDR2 FQGTGA, per germline. The V end lost 5 bases, the J end lost 2 bases, and 16 bases lay between the germline ends.

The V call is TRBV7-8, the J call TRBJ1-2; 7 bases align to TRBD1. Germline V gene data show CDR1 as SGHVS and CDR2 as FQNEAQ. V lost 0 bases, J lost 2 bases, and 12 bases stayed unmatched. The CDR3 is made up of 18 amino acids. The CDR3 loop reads CASSLALTGDGWNYGYTF. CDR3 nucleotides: TGTGCCAGCAGCTTAGCGCTAACAGGGGATGGTTGGAACTATGGCTACACCTTC.

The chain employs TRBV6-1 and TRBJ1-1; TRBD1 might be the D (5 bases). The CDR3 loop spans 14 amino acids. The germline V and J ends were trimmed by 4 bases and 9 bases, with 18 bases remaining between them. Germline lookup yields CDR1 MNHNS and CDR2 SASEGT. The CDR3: CASSVQRDVGKAFF. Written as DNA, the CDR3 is TGTGCCAGCAGTGTCCAACGGGACGTGGGGAAAGCTTTCTTT.

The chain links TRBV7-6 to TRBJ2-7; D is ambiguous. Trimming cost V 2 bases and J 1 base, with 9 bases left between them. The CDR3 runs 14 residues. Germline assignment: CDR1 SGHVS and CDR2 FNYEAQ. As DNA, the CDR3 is TGTGCCAGCAGCTTAAACCTCAGGTCCTACGAGCAGTACTTC. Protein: CASSLNLRSYEQYF. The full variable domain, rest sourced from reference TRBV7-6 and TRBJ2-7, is GAGVSQSPRYKVTKRGQDVALRCDPISGHVSLYWYRQALGQGPEFLTYFNYEAQQDKSGLPNDRFSAERPEGSISTLTIQRTEQRDSAMYRCASSLNLRSYEQYFGPGTRLTVT.

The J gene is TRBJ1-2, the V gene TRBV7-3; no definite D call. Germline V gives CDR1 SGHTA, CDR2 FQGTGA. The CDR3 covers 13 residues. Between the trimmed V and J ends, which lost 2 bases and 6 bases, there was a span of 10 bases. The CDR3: CASSLSLGHGYTF. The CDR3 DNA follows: TGTGCCAGCAGCTTATCACTAGGGCATGGCTACACCTTC.

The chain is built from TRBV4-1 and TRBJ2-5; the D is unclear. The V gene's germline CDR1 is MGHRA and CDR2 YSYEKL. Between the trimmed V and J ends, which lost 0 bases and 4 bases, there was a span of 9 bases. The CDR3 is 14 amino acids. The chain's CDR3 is CASSQEGTGETQYF. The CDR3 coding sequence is TGCGCCAGCAGCCAAGAAGGAACTGGAGAGACCCAGTACTTC.

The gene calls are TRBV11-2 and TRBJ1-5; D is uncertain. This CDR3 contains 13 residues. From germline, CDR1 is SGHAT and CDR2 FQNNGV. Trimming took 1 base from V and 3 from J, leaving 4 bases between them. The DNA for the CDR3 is TGTGCCAGCAGCTTAGGGGCCAATCAGCCCCAGCATTTT. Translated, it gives CASSLGANQPQHF.

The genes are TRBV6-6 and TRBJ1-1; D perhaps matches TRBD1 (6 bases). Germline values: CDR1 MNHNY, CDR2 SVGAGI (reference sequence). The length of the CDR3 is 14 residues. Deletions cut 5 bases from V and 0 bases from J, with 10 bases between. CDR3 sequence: CASSLGGMNTEAFF. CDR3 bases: TGTGCCAGCAGTCTGGGGGGCATGAACACTGAAGCTTTCTTT.

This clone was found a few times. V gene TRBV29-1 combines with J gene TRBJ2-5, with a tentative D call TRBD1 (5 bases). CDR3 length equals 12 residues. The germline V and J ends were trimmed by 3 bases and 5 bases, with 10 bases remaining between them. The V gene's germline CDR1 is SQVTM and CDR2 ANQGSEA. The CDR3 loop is CSVDRAEETQYF. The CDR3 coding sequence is TGCAGCGTTGACAGGGCTGAGGAGACCCAGTACTTC.

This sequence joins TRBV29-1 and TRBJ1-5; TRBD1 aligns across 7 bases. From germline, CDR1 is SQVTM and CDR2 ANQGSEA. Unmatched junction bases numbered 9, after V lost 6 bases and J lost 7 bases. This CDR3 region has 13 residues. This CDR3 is CSVGDRVEQPQHF. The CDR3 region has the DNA TGCAGCGTGGGAGACAGGGTCGAACAGCCCCAGCATTTT.